This is a list of T cell receptor beta chains from one sample in a study of blood T cell repertoires in COVID-19. Some clones are missing from TCRdb's copy, which holds only in-frame ones; the method was immunoSEQ multiplex PCR. The sample contains about 410,000 clones, 89% of which appear only once. The sample taken for sequencing was peripheral blood. The source of these receptors is a woman between 40 and 50 years old with COVID-19, enrolled during active disease. CDR3s include the opening cysteine and the closing phenylalanine or tryptophan. A D gene is named only where the DNA matches it firmly. A clone size is listed for some rows: how often the clone was seen (once, few, many), or a class if it is expanded.

J gene: TRBJ1-3
V gene: TRBV30
D gene: -
clone size: -
CDR3 DNA: TGTGCCTGGAAACTACAGGGACACACCATATATTTT
CDR3 protein: CAWKLQGHTIYF

J gene: TRBJ1-2
V gene: TRBV6-5
D gene: -
clone size: -
CDR3 DNA: TGTGCCACCCGCTCTTCCGGGGAGCGTCAGGGCTACACCTTC
CDR3 protein: CATRSSGERQGYTF

J gene: TRBJ1-1
V gene: TRBV6-5
D gene: -
clone size: few
CDR3 DNA: TGTGCCAGCAGTTCCGGCAGGTTGAACACTGAAGCTTTCTTT
CDR3 protein: CASSSGRLNTEAFF

J gene: TRBJ2-1
V gene: TRBV19
D gene: -
clone size: -
CDR3 DNA: TGTGCCAGTACCTCACACTCCCTAGTTGGATCCAATGAGCAGTTCTTC
CDR3 protein: CASTSHSLVGSNEQFF

J gene: TRBJ1-1
V gene: TRBV19
D gene: TRBD1
clone size: -
CDR3 DNA: TGTGCCAGTAGACTCACCGGGACAGCGAACACTGAAGCTTTCTTT
CDR3 protein: CASRLTGTANTEAFF

J gene: TRBJ1-1
V gene: TRBV7-9
D gene: -
clone size: -
CDR3 DNA: TGTGCCAGCAGCCCAAGGACTCGATTTATGAACACTGAAGCTTTCTTT
CDR3 protein: CASSPRTRFMNTEAFF

J gene: TRBJ2-3
V gene: TRBV6-2/TRBV6-3
D gene: -
clone size: -
CDR3 DNA: TGTGCCAGCAGCCGACTAGGGAGAACAGATACGCAGTATTTT
CDR3 protein: CASSRLGRTDTQYF

J gene: TRBJ1-1
V gene: TRBV2
D gene: TRBD1
clone size: -
CDR3 DNA: TGTGCCAGCAGTAGGGGGCGACAGGGGATTGAAGCTTTCTTT
CDR3 protein: CASSRGRQGIEAFF

J gene: TRBJ2-4
V gene: TRBV5-1
D gene: -
clone size: -
CDR3 DNA: TGCGCCAGCAGCTTGGGTTTGTTGGGAGTAAACATTCAGTACTTC
CDR3 protein: CASSLGLLGVNIQYF

J gene: TRBJ1-5
V gene: TRBV5-6
D gene: TRBD1
clone size: -
CDR3 DNA: TGTGCCAGCAGCTCGATGACAGGGGGAGAGGGGCCCAATCAGCCCCAGCATTTT
CDR3 protein: CASSSMTGGEGPNQPQHF

J gene: TRBJ2-4
V gene: TRBV19
D gene: TRBD2
clone size: -
CDR3 DNA: TGTGCCAGTAGGGCAACTAGCGGGATTGTCCAGTACTTC
CDR3 protein: CASRATSGIVQYF

J gene: TRBJ2-7
V gene: TRBV11-3
D gene: TRBD1
clone size: few
CDR3 DNA: TGTGCCAGCAGCTCAGCGACAGGGACCGAGCAGTACTTC
CDR3 protein: CASSSATGTEQYF

J gene: TRBJ2-1
V gene: TRBV7-2
D gene: TRBD2
clone size: -
CDR3 DNA: TGTGCCAGCAGCATTATAGCGGGGGGGCTTAGTGAGCAGTTCTTC
CDR3 protein: CASSIIAGGLSEQFF

J gene: TRBJ1-2
V gene: TRBV10-3
D gene: TRBD1
clone size: -
CDR3 DNA: TGTGCCATCAGGGACAGGCGAGAAGCTAACTATGGCTACACCTTC
CDR3 protein: CAIRDRREANYGYTF

J gene: TRBJ2-5
V gene: TRBV7-2
D gene: TRBD1
clone size: -
CDR3 DNA: TGTGCCAGCAGCCCCTCCTTGGACAGGGCGGGGACCCAGTACTTC
CDR3 protein: CASSPSLDRAGTQYF

J gene: TRBJ1-2
V gene: TRBV12-3/TRBV12-4
D gene: TRBD1
clone size: -
CDR3 DNA: TGTGCCAGCAGCTCTGACAGGGGCTATGGCTACACCTTC
CDR3 protein: CASSSDRGYGYTF

J gene: TRBJ1-1
V gene: TRBV28
D gene: TRBD1
clone size: -
CDR3 DNA: TGTGCCAGCAGGCCACAGGGGAAAGGGGACACTGAAGCTTTCTTT
CDR3 protein: CASRPQGKGDTEAFF

J gene: TRBJ2-4
V gene: TRBV2
D gene: -
clone size: few
CDR3 DNA: TGTGCCAGCAGCCGAGAAGGAGGGCGAGCCAAAAACATTCAGTACTTC
CDR3 protein: CASSREGGRAKNIQYF

J gene: TRBJ2-6
V gene: TRBV5-1
D gene: -
clone size: -
CDR3 DNA: TGCGCCAGCAGCTTGCGACAGTGGAACCCCCACGTCCTGACTTTC
CDR3 protein: CASSLRQWNPHVLTF

J gene: TRBJ1-2
V gene: TRBV27
D gene: TRBD1
clone size: -
CDR3 DNA: TGTGCCAGCAGTTTGCCGAAGGGGGCAGGGGGAGACTATGGCTACACCTTC
CDR3 protein: CASSLPKGAGGDYGYTF

J gene: TRBJ1-1
V gene: TRBV7-7
D gene: TRBD1
clone size: -
CDR3 DNA: TGTGCTAGCAGCTTATTGACAGGGTGGGGAAACACTGAAGCTTTCTTT
CDR3 protein: CASSLLTGWGNTEAFF

J gene: TRBJ1-1
V gene: TRBV7-9
D gene: -
clone size: -
CDR3 DNA: TGTGCCAGCAGCTTCCAGGGGCCCGCCACTGAAGCTTTCTTT
CDR3 protein: CASSFQGPATEAFF

J gene: TRBJ2-2
V gene: TRBV30
D gene: TRBD2
clone size: -
CDR3 DNA: TGTGCCTGGATTCGCGGCGGCGCGGGAGGGGTCACCGGGGAGCTGTTTTTT
CDR3 protein: CAWIRGGAGGVTGELFF

J gene: TRBJ1-1
V gene: TRBV18
D gene: -
clone size: -
CDR3 DNA: TGTGCCAGCTCACCCTTTGGGGGGGCCACTGAAGCTTTCTTT
CDR3 protein: CASSPFGGATEAFF

J gene: TRBJ1-1
V gene: TRBV5-6
D gene: TRBD1
clone size: -
CDR3 DNA: TGTGCCAGCAGCTTTAGGGGGCGAATGAACACTGAAGCTTTCTTT
CDR3 protein: CASSFRGRMNTEAFF

J gene: TRBJ2-2
V gene: TRBV30
D gene: -
clone size: few
CDR3 DNA: TGTGCCTGGAGATCTCTGGGCGACACCGGGGAGCTGTTTTTT
CDR3 protein: CAWRSLGDTGELFF

J gene: TRBJ1-5
V gene: TRBV6-2/TRBV6-3
D gene: -
clone size: once
CDR3 DNA: TGTGCCAGCAGTAACGGGGCAGGGCTCGGGGGGAATCAGCCCCAGCATTTT
CDR3 protein: CASSNGAGLGGNQPQHF

J gene: TRBJ2-5
V gene: TRBV11-1
D gene: -
clone size: -
CDR3 DNA: TGTGCCAGCAGCTGGAGTGGGGGGATCGGAGAGACCCAGTACTTC
CDR3 protein: CASSWSGGIGETQYF

J gene: TRBJ2-3
V gene: TRBV29-1
D gene: -
clone size: -
CDR3 DNA: TGCAGCGTTGAACTGTCCACAGATACGCAGTATTTT
CDR3 protein: CSVELSTDTQYF

J gene: TRBJ1-1
V gene: TRBV11-2
D gene: -
clone size: -
CDR3 DNA: TGTGCCAGCAGCTTATCTACGGGAACTGAAGCTTTCTTT
CDR3 protein: CASSLSTGTEAFF

J gene: TRBJ1-1
V gene: TRBV19
D gene: TRBD1
clone size: -
CDR3 DNA: TGTGCCAGTAGCTCGGACAGGTCCCTGAACACTGAAGCTTTCTTT
CDR3 protein: CASSSDRSLNTEAFF

J gene: TRBJ1-1
V gene: TRBV2
D gene: TRBD1
clone size: many
CDR3 DNA: TGTGCCAGCAGCAAACAGGGGAAGGCTGAAGCTTTCTTT
CDR3 protein: CASSKQGKAEAFF

J gene: TRBJ2-3
V gene: TRBV10-3
D gene: TRBD2
clone size: -
CDR3 DNA: TGTGCCATCAGCCCGACTAGCGGTTCTCACACAGATACGCAGTATTTT
CDR3 protein: CAISPTSGSHTDTQYF

J gene: TRBJ2-3
V gene: TRBV9
D gene: TRBD2
clone size: -
CDR3 DNA: TGTGCCAGCAGCGTATCGGGGACTTGGGGGGGGAGCACAGATACGCAGTATTTT
CDR3 protein: CASSVSGTWGGSTDTQYF

J gene: TRBJ2-1
V gene: TRBV28
D gene: -
clone size: -
CDR3 DNA: TGTGCCAGCAGTTCCGTGACAGGTTACAATGAGCAGTTCTTC
CDR3 protein: CASSSVTGYNEQFF

J gene: TRBJ1-5
V gene: TRBV7-9
D gene: -
clone size: -
CDR3 DNA: TGTGCCCTGGGGGGGTCCGTAAGCAATCAGCCCCAGCATTTT
CDR3 protein: CALGGSVSNQPQHF

J gene: TRBJ2-3
V gene: TRBV7-2
D gene: -
clone size: -
CDR3 DNA: TGTGCCAGCAGCTTATGGAGGCGGGGCGGGACAGATACGCAGTATTTT
CDR3 protein: CASSLWRRGGTDTQYF

J gene: TRBJ2-7
V gene: TRBV7-9
D gene: -
clone size: -
CDR3 DNA: TGTGCCAGCAGCTTCGCAGGGCCTTCCGAGCAGTACTTC
CDR3 protein: CASSFAGPSEQYF

J gene: TRBJ1-3
V gene: TRBV11-2
D gene: -
clone size: -
CDR3 DNA: TGTGCCAGCAGCTTCCGGTCCTCTGGAAACACCATATATTTT
CDR3 protein: CASSFRSSGNTIYF

J gene: TRBJ2-7
V gene: TRBV7-2
D gene: TRBD2
clone size: -
CDR3 DNA: TGTGCCAGCAGCTTAACCGGGACTAGCGGGAGCATAGACGAGCAGTACTTC
CDR3 protein: CASSLTGTSGSIDEQYF

J gene: TRBJ1-4
V gene: TRBV5-6
D gene: -
clone size: -
CDR3 DNA: TGTGCCAGCAGCTTCTCCCCTCTCGGAACTAATGAAAAACTGTTTTTT
CDR3 protein: CASSFSPLGTNEKLFF

J gene: TRBJ1-2
V gene: TRBV5-4
D gene: -
clone size: -
CDR3 DNA: TGTGCCAGCAGCTTGGGACAGGACTATGGCTACACCTTC
CDR3 protein: CASSLGQDYGYTF

J gene: TRBJ1-6
V gene: TRBV4-1
D gene: TRBD1
clone size: -
CDR3 DNA: TGCGCCAGCAGCCAAGAGACGACAGGGGGTAATTCACCCCTCCACTTT
CDR3 protein: CASSQETTGGNSPLHF

J gene: TRBJ2-3
V gene: TRBV27
D gene: TRBD1
clone size: -
CDR3 DNA: TGTGCCAGCAGTTTAAGGGACAGGGGCACAGATACGCAGTATTTT
CDR3 protein: CASSLRDRGTDTQYF

J gene: TRBJ1-2
V gene: TRBV30
D gene: -
clone size: -
CDR3 DNA: TGTGCCTGGAGAACCTACAGGGACGGCTACACCTTC
CDR3 protein: CAWRTYRDGYTF

J gene: TRBJ2-1
V gene: TRBV10-3
D gene: TRBD2
clone size: -
CDR3 DNA: TGTGCCATCAGTGACCCTAGCGGGAGATACAATGAGCAGTTCTTC
CDR3 protein: CAISDPSGRYNEQFF

J gene: TRBJ1-1
V gene: TRBV4-3
D gene: -
clone size: -
CDR3 DNA: TGCGCCAGCAGCCAAGAACACCAGGGTCTCCCCTCTGAAGCTTTCTTT
CDR3 protein: CASSQEHQGLPSEAFF

J gene: TRBJ2-5
V gene: TRBV27
D gene: TRBD1
clone size: -
CDR3 DNA: TGTGCCAGCAGTATGGGACAGAATTGGTTGGAGACCCAGTACTTC
CDR3 protein: CASSMGQNWLETQYF

J gene: TRBJ1-4
V gene: TRBV15
D gene: -
clone size: -
CDR3 DNA: TGTGCCACCAAGAAGGATTACAGGGCCGAAAAACTGTTTTTT
CDR3 protein: CATKKDYRAEKLFF

J gene: TRBJ2-1
V gene: TRBV27
D gene: TRBD1
clone size: -
CDR3 DNA: TGTGCCAGCAGGGCGGACAGGGAAACCTACAATGAGCAGTTCTTC
CDR3 protein: CASRADRETYNEQFF

J gene: TRBJ1-3
V gene: TRBV5-4
D gene: -
clone size: -
CDR3 DNA: TGTGCCAGCAGCCACGAATTCGAGGGAAACACCATATATTTT
CDR3 protein: CASSHEFEGNTIYF

J gene: TRBJ1-2
V gene: TRBV7-2
D gene: -
clone size: once
CDR3 DNA: TGTGCCAGCAGCTTAGCCCGTCCGGGTACCAGCTATGGCTACACCTTC
CDR3 protein: CASSLARPGTSYGYTF

J gene: TRBJ1-2
V gene: TRBV27
D gene: TRBD1
clone size: -
CDR3 DNA: TGTGCCAGCAGTTTAGGACAGGGCTATGGCTACACCTTC
CDR3 protein: CASSLGQGYGYTF

J gene: TRBJ1-1
V gene: TRBV2
D gene: TRBD1
clone size: few
CDR3 DNA: TGTGCCAGCAGTCAACAGGGGAAGGCTACTGAAGCTTTCTTT
CDR3 protein: CASSQQGKATEAFF

J gene: TRBJ2-1
V gene: TRBV28
D gene: TRBD2
clone size: -
CDR3 DNA: TGTGCCAGCCTGACTAGCGGGGGTGCGAGGTTCTTC
CDR3 protein: CASLTSGGARFF

J gene: TRBJ2-1
V gene: TRBV19
D gene: TRBD2
clone size: -
CDR3 DNA: TGTGCCAGTAGTATTGGACTAGCTCCTTATGAGCAGTTCTTC
CDR3 protein: CASSIGLAPYEQFF